Below are 11 T cell receptor beta chains sequenced from a single sample in a study of blood T cell repertoires in COVID-19. Here immunoSEQ multiplex PCR was the method, and the copy in TCRdb shows in-frame clones only, minus some. The sample contains some 74,000 clones, roughly 76% of which appear only once. Sequenced material: peripheral blood. Receptor source: a man between 70 and 80 years old with active or convalescent COVID-19.

The count of this clone is one. The chain joins TRBV30 to TRBJ2-1, with D possibly being TRBD2 (7 bases). Looked up from germline, CDR1 is GTSNPN and CDR2 is SVGIG (reference sequence). CDR3 length equals 14 residues. Trimming shortened V by 2 bases and J by 2 bases, and 10 bases separated the two germline ends. In nucleotides, the CDR3 is TGTGCCTGGAGTCCGGGGGGCGCCTACAATGAGCAGTTCTTC. Amino acid sequence: CAWSPGGAYNEQFF.

This chain links TRBV7-6 with TRBJ2-7; 8 nucleotides line up with TRBD1. The CDR3 extends over 15 amino acids. With V trimmed by 1 base and J by 4 bases, 6 bases remained unmatched. Germline V gives CDR1 SGHVS, CDR2 FNYEAQ. DNA of the CDR3: TGTGCCAGCAGCTTAGGACCACAGGGGGAGTACGAGCAGTACTTC. It is translated as CASSLGPQGEYEQYF.

The rearrangement uses TRBV19 and TRBJ1-1; 8 nucleotides agree with TRBD1. This CDR3 is built from 16 residues. Trimming cost V 7 bases and J 5 bases; bases outside gene matches: 15. Germline V gene sequence: CDR1 LNHDA, CDR2 SQIVND (reference sequence). The CDR3 sequence is CASITISGTGRTEAFF. The CDR3 nucleotides read TGTGCCAGTATTACGATTTCCGGGACAGGAAGAACTGAAGCTTTCTTT.

J is TRBJ2-7 and V is TRBV11-1; maybe TRBD1 (6 bases). Per germline, CDR1 SGHAT and CDR2 FQDESV (reference sequence). The CDR3 length is 12 residues. V lost 5 bases to trimming and J lost 3 bases, with 8 bases between them. The CDR3 protein is CASSPDSYEQYF. The DNA of the CDR3 is TGTGCCAGCAGCCCGGACAGCTACGAGCAGTACTTC.

V gene TRBV2 combines with J gene TRBJ1-5; D perhaps matches TRBD1 (6 bases). The ends were cut back, 8 bases at V and 5 bases at J, with 19 bases in the middle. CDR1 SNHLY and CDR2 FYNNEI come from the germline V gene. CDR3 length: 15 amino acids. The CDR3 bases are TGTGCCAGCGGAAGACAGGCGCCGGCTGATCAGCCCCAGCATTTT. Translated, it gives CASGRQAPADQPQHF.

The rearrangement uses TRBV3-1 (or the pseudogene TRBV3-2) and TRBJ2-1; 7 positions agree with TRBD2. Germline values: CDR1 LGHDT, CDR2 YNNKEL (reference sequence). Trimming removed 0 bases from V and 14 bases from J; junction bases left unmatched: 4. This CDR3 spans 12 amino acids. The CDR3 DNA reads as TGTGCCAGCAGCCAAGAGCGGGGGTCCAAGTTCTTC. It yields the protein CASSQERGSKFF.

The chain couples TRBV6-1 to TRBJ1-5; D perhaps matches TRBD1 (6 bases). CDR3 size: 15 residues. The V end lost 2 bases, the J end lost 5 bases, and 13 bases lay between the germline ends. Germline CDR1 is MNHNS and CDR2 is SASEGT. Here the CDR3 reads CASSEQDSPHQPQHF. The CDR3 nucleotides are TGTGCCAGCAGTGAACAGGACAGCCCACATCAGCCCCAGCATTTT.

This sequence joins TRBV4-1 and TRBJ2-3; 7 nucleotides line up with TRBD1. Losses at the gene ends were 3 bases for V and 2 bases for J; bases not matched to a gene: 11. The CDR3 length is 17 residues. In germline, CDR1 is MGHRA, CDR2 YSYEKL. The chain's CDR3 is CASSQTTGTAYTDTQYF. CDR3 bases: TGCGCCAGCAGCCAGACCACCGGGACAGCATACACAGATACGCAGTATTTT.

CDR3 protein: CASSRDRASQPQHF. CDR3 in DNA: TGTGCCAGCAGCCGAGACAGGGCTAGTCAGCCCCAGCATTTT. This rearrangement joins TRBV6-6 to TRBJ1-5; TRBD1 aligns across 7 bases. This CDR3 has 14 residues. The germline gives CDR1 MNHNY, CDR2 SVGAGI (reference sequence). V lost 6 bases to trimming and J lost 6 bases; unmatched junction nucleotides: 8.

The rearrangement uses TRBV5-5 and TRBJ1-5, with D possibly matching TRBD1 (5 bases). Deletions cut 2 bases from V and 4 bases from J, with 7 bases between. CDR3 length: 13 amino acids. The germline gives CDR1 SGHKS, CDR2 YYEKEE (reference sequence). CDR3 residues: CASSFRQNQPQHF. The CDR3 coding sequence is TGTGCCAGCAGCTTTAGACAGAATCAGCCCCAGCATTTT.

This clone was seen just once. The genes are TRBV11-2 and TRBJ2-1; 7 bases line up with TRBD2. V lost 3 bases and J lost 10; bases outside the gene matches: 0. The CDR3 extends over 11 amino acids. Germline V gene sequence: CDR1 SGHAT, CDR2 FQNNGV. Here the CDR3 DNA reads TGTGCCAGCAGCTTCGGGGGGGAGCAGTTCTTC. The encoded protein is CASSFGGEQFF.